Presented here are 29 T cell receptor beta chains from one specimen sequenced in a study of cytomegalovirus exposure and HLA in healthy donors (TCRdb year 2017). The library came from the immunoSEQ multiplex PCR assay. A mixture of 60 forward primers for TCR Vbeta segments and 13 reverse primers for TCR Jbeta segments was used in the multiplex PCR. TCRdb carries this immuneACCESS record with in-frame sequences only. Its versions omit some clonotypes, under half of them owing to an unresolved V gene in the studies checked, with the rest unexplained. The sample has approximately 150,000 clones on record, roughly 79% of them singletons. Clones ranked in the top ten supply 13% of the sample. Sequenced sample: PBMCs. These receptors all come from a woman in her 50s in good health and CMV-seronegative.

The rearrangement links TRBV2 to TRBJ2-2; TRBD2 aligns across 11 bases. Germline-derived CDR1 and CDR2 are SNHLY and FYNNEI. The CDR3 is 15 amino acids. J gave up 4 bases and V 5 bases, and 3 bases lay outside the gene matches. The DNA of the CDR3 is TGTGCCAGCAGTTCTAGCGGGGGGTCCACCGGGGAGCTGTTTTTT. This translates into CASSSSGGSTGELFF.

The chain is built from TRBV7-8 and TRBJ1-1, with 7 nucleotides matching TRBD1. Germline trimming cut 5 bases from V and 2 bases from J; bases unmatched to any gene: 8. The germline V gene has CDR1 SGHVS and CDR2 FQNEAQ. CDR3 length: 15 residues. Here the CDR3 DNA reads TGTGCCAGCAGCCCCCGACAGGGATTAAACACTGAAGCTTTCTTT. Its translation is CASSPRQGLNTEAFF.

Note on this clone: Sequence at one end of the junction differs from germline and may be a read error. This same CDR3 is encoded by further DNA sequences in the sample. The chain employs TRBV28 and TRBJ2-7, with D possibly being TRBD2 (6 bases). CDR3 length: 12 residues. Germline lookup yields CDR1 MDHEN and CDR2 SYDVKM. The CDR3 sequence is CASSTSRYEQYF. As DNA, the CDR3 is TGTGCTAGCAGTACTAGCCGCTACGAGCAGTACTTC.

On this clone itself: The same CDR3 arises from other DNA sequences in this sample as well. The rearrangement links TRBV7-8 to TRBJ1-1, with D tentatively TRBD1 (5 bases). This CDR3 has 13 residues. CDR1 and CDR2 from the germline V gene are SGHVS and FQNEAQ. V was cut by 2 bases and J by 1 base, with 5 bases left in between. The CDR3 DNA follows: TGTGCCAGCAGCTTAACAGGGAACACTGAAGCTTTCTTT. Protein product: CASSLTGNTEAFF. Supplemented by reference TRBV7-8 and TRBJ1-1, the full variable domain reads GAGVSQSPRYKVAKRGQDVALRCDPISGHVSLFWYQQALGQGPEFLTYFQNEAQLDKSGLPSDRFFAERPEGSVSTLKIQRTQQEDSAVYLCASSLTGNTEAFFGQGTRLTVV.

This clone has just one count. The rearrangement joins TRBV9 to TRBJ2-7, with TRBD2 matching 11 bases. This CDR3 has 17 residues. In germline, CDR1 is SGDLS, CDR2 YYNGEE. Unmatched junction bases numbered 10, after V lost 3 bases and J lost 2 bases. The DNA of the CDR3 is TGTGCCAGCAGCGCGAGTCTTCGGACTAGCGGGCCCTACGAGCAGTACTTC. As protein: CASSASLRTSGPYEQYF. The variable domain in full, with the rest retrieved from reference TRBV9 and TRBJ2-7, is DSGVTQTPKHLITATGQRVTLRCSPRSGDLSVYWYQQSLDQGLQFLIQYYNGEERAKGNILERFSAQQFPDLHSELNLSSLELGDSALYFCASSASLRTSGPYEQYFGPGTRLTVT.

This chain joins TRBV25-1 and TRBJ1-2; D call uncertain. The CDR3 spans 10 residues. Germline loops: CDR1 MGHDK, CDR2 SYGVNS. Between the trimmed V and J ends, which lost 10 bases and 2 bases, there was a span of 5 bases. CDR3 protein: CAILNYGYTF. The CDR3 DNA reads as TGTGCCATCCTGAACTATGGCTACACCTTC.

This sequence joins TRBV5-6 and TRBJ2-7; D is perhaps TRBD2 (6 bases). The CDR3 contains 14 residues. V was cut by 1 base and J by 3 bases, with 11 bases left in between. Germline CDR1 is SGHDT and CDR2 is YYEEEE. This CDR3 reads CASSLSWGGYEQYF. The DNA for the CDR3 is TGTGCCAGCAGCTTGAGCTGGGGAGGCTACGAGCAGTACTTC.

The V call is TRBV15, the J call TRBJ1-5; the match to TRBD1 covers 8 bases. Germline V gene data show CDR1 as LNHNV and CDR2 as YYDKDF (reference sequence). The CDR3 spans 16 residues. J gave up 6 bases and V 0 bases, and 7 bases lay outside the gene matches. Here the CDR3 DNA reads TGTGCCACCAGCAGAGATAAAGCAGGGGGCGCTCAGCCCCAGCATTTT. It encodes CATSRDKAGGAQPQHF.

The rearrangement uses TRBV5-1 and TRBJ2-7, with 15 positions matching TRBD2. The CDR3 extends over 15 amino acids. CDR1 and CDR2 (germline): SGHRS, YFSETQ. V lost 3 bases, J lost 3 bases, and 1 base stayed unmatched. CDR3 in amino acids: CASSSGLAGGYEQYF. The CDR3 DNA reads TGCGCCAGCAGCTCGGGACTAGCGGGGGGCTACGAGCAGTACTTC.

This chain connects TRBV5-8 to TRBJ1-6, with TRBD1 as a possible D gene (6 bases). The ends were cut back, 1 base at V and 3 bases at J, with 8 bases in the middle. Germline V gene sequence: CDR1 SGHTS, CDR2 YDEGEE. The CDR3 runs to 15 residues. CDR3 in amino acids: CASSLKGGYNSPLHF. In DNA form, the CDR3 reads TGTGCCAGCAGCTTGAAAGGGGGCTATAATTCACCCCTCCACTTT.

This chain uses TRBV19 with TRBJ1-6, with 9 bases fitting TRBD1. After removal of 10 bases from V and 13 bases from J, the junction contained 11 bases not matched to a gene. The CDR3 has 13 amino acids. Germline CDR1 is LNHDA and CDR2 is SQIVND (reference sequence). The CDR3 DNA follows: TGTGCCACCAGCGGACAGGGGAACACGCCCCTCCACTTT. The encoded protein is CATSGQGNTPLHF. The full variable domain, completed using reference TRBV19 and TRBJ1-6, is DGGITQSPKYLFRKEGQNVTLSCEQNLNHDAMYWYRQDPGQGLRLIYYSQIVNDFQKGDIAEGYSVSREKKESFPLTVTSAQKNPTAFYLCATSGQGNTPLHFGNGTRLTVT.

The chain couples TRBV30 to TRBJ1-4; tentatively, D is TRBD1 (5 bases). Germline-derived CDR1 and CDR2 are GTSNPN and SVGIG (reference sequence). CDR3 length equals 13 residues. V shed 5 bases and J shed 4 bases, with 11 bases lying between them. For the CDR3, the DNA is TGTGCCTGGCGGGGGAAAGGTAATGAAAAACTGTTTTTT. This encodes CAWRGKGNEKLFF.

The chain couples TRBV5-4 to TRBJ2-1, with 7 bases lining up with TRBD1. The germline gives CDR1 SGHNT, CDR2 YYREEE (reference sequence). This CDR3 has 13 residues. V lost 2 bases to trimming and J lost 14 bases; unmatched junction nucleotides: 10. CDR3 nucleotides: TGTGCCAGCAGCTTTAAAGACAGGGAGTTTGAGTTCTTC. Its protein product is CASSFKDREFEFF.

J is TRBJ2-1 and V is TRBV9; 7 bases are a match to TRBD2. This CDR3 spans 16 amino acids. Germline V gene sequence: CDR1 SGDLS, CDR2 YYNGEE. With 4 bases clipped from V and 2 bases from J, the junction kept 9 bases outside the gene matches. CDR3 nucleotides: TGTGCCAGCAGCCCCCTAGTGGCGGGAGCCTACAATGAGCAGTTCTTC. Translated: CASSPLVAGAYNEQFF.

CDR3 amino acids: CASSGRTGDSGNTIYF. The CDR3 DNA reads TGTGCCAGCAGTGGTCGGACAGGCGACTCTGGAAACACCATATATTTT. This chain joins TRBV6-1 and TRBJ1-3; TRBD1 aligns across 7 bases. The CDR3 loop spans 16 amino acids. Trimming cost V 4 bases and J 0 bases; bases outside gene matches: 6. Germline loops: CDR1 MNHNS, CDR2 SASEGT.

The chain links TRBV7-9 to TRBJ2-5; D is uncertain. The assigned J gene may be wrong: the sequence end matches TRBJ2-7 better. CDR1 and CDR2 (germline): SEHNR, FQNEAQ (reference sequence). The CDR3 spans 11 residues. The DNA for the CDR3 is TGTGCCAGCAGCCGCGCCTACGAGCAGTACTTC. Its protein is CASSRAYEQYF.

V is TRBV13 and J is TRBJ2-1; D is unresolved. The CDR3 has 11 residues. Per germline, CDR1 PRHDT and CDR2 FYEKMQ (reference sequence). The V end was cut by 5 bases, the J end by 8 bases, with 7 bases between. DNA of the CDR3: TGTGCCAGCAGCCCCTCCGATGAGCAGTTCTTC. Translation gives CASSPSDEQFF.

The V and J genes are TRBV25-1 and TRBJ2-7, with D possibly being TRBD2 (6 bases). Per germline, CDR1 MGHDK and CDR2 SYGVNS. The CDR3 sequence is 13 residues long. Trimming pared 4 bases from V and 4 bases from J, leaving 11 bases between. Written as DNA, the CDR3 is TGTGCCAGCAGTGTTGGGACTTTATACGAGCAGTACTTC. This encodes CASSVGTLYEQYF.

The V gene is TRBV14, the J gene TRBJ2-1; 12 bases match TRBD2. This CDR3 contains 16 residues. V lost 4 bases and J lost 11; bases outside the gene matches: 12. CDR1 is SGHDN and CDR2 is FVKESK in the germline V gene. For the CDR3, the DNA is TGTGCCAGCAGCCCCCGACTAGCGGGGGCCACACTGAAGCAGTTCTTC. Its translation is CASSPRLAGATLKQFF.

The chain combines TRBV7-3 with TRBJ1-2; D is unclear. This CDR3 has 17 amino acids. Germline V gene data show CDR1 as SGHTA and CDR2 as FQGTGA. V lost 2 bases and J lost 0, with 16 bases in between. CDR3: CASSLFSLVEPNYGYTF. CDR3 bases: TGTGCCAGCAGCTTATTCTCGTTGGTTGAGCCTAACTATGGCTACACCTTC.

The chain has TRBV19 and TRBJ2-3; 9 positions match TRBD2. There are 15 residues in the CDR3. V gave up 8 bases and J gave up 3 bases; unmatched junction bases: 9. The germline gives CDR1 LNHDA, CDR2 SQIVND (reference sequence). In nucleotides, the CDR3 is TGTGCCAGTGGTAGCGGGAGAGTAAAAACAGATACGCAGTATTTT. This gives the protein CASGSGRVKTDTQYF.

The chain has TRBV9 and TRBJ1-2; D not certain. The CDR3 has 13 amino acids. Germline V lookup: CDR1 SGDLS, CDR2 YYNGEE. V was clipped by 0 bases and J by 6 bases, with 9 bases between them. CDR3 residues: CASSVGGGNGYTF. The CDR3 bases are TGTGCCAGCAGCGTAGGTGGAGGGAATGGCTACACCTTC.

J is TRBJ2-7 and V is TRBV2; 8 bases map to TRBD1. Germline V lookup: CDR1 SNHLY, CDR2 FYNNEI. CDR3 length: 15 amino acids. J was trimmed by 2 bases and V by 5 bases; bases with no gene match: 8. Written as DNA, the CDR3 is TGTGCCAGCAGTCCCCGACAGGGGCGCCCCTACGAGCAGTACTTC. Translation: CASSPRQGRPYEQYF.

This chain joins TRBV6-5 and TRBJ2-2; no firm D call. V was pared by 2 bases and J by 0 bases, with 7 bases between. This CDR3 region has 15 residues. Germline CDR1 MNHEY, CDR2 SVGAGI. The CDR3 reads CASSYGHSNTGELFF. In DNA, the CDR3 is TGTGCCAGCAGTTACGGGCACTCGAACACCGGGGAGCTGTTTTTT.

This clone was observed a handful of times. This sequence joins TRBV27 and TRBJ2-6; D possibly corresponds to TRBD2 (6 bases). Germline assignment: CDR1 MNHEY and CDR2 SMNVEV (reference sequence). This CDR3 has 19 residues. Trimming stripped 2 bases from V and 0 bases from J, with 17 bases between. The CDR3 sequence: CASSLKEEGLSSGANVLTF. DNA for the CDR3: TGTGCCAGCAGTTTAAAAGAGGAGGGCCTTAGCTCTGGGGCCAACGTCCTGACTTTC. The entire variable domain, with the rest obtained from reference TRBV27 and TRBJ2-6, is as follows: EAQVTQNPRYLITVTGKKLTVTCSQNMNHEYMSWYRQDPGLGLRQIYYSMNVEVTDKGDVPEGYKVSRKEKRNFPLILESPSPNQTSLYFCASSLKEEGLSSGANVLTFGAGSRLTVL.

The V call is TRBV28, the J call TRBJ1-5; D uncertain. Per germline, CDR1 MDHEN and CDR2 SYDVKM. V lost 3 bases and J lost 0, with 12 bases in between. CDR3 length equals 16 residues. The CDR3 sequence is CASSFVRIYSNQPQHF. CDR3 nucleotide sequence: TGTGCCAGCAGTTTTGTCAGGATATATAGCAATCAGCCCCAGCATTTT.

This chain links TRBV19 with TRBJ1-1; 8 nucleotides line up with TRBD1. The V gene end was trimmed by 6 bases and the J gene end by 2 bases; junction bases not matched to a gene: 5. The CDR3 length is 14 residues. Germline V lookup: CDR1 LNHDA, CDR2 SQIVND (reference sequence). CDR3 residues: CASRGDRGNTEAFF. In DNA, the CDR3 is TGTGCCAGTAGGGGCGACAGGGGAAACACTGAAGCTTTCTTT.

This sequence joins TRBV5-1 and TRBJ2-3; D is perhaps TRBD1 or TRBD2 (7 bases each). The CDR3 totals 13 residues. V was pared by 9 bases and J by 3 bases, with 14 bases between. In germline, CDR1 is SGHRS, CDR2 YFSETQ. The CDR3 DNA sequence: TGCGCCACCAGGGGGGGGGCTACAGATACGCAGTATTTT. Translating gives CATRGGATDTQYF.

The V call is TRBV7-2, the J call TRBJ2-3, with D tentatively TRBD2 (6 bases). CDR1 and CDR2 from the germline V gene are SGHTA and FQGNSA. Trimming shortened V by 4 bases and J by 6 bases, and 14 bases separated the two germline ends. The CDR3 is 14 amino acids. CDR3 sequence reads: CASSSLAAWDTQYF. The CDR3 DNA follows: TGTGCCAGCAGCTCACTAGCAGCCTGGGATACGCAGTATTTT.